These 24 T cell receptor beta chains were all obtained from the same sample, sequenced in a study of T cell repertoires in aging, cancer and after chemotherapy. TRB rearrangements spanning V, D and J were amplified using mixed TRB-A/B primers. TCRdb re-called the multiplex PCR reads with MiXCR, one entry per CDR3 protein. This repertoire shows over 2,000 distinct CDR3 sequences, about a quarter found once; its top ten account for over 5%. Peripheral blood genomic DNA, not sorted cells or RNA, was the template. Source material: blood. All receptors derive from a human donor with a solid tumor.

The rearrangement uses TRBV6-1 and TRBJ2-2; D unresolved. The CDR3 loop spans 11 amino acids. In germline, CDR1 is MNHNS, CDR2 SASEGT. V was clipped by 10 bases and J by 8 bases, with 11 bases between them. CDR3 sequence reads: CAIRPRGELFF. CDR3 DNA: TGTGCCATCCGACCCCGTGGGGAGCTGTTTTTT.

By its share, this clonotype is medium-sized (0.01 to 0.1%). The chain carries TRBV6-1 and TRBJ1-6, with 9 bases that match TRBD1. Trimming took 8 bases from V and 7 from J; bases not matched to a gene: 3. The CDR3 consists of 13 residues. CDR1 and CDR2 from the germline V gene are MNHNS and SASEGT. CDR3 in amino acids: CASATGGNSPLHF. CDR3 DNA sequence: TGTGCCAGCGCGACAGGGGGAAATTCACCCCTCCACTTT.

In this sample, this clonotype is medium-sized. V and J are TRBV30 and TRBJ1-3; D is unresolved. The CDR3 loop spans 15 amino acids. V was trimmed by 2 bases and J by 0 bases, leaving 11 bases between them. Looked up from germline, CDR1 is GTSNPN and CDR2 is SVGIG (reference sequence). The CDR3 loop is CAWSIGPLSGNTIYF. CDR3 bases: TGTGCCTGGAGTATAGGACCCCTCTCTGGAAACACCATATATTTT.

This clonotype turned up a few times. V and J are TRBV7-2 and TRBJ1-4; 8 bases align to TRBD1. The CDR3 is 14 amino acids. Unmatched junction bases numbered 8, after V lost 6 bases and J lost 8 bases. Per germline, CDR1 SGHTA and CDR2 FQGNSA. The CDR3 here is CASRLGQGGEKLFF. CDR3 sequence (DNA): TGTGCCAGCAGACTCGGACAGGGTGGCGAAAAACTGTTTTTT.

This clonotype was seen a handful of times. The chain joins TRBV29-1 to TRBJ2-5; 8 bases map to TRBD1. Germline CDR1 is SQVTM and CDR2 is ANQGSEA. With V trimmed by 5 bases and J by 5 bases, 1 base remained unmatched. The CDR3 runs 11 residues. CDR3 DNA sequence: TGCAGCGTTAGACAGGGGGAGACCCAGTACTTC. This translates into CSVRQGETQYF.

V and J are TRBV10-3 and TRBJ2-2, with 8 bases lining up with TRBD1. Looked up from germline, CDR1 is ENHRY and CDR2 is SYGVKD. This CDR3 spans 16 amino acids. V shed 0 bases and J 6 bases; nucleotides not matched to a gene: 6. In DNA, the CDR3 is TGTGCCATCAGTGAGTCGCCAGGGGGCGTCTCCGGGGAGCTGTTTTTT. Residues: CAISESPGGVSGELFF.

This chain uses TRBV19 with TRBJ2-1; 9 bases match TRBD1. This CDR3 region has 15 residues. With 8 bases clipped from V and 5 bases from J, the junction kept 10 bases outside the gene matches. Germline CDR1 and CDR2: LNHDA and SQIVND (reference sequence). The CDR3 loop reads CASAQTGGRDNEQFF. In DNA form, the CDR3 reads TGTGCCAGTGCACAAACAGGGGGCAGGGACAATGAGCAGTTCTTC.

As DNA, the CDR3 is TGTGCCTGGAGTGGGGGGAGGGCCCAGTACTTC. Translated: CAWSGGRAQYF. The V call is TRBV30, the J call TRBJ2-5; TRBD2 aligns across 7 bases. Per the germline V gene, CDR1 is GTSNPN and CDR2 is SVGIG (reference sequence). After removal of 1 base from V and 9 bases from J, the junction contained 2 bases not matched to a gene. This CDR3 is built from 11 residues.

V and J are TRBV24-1 and TRBJ2-1; TRBD1 matches 8 bases. V trimming: 3 bases; J trimming: 7 bases; junction bases outside the gene matches: 10. CDR1 is KGHDR and CDR2 is SFDVKD in the germline V gene. This CDR3 has 16 residues. CDR3: CATSDQGPGGLNEQFF. CDR3 in DNA: TGTGCCACCAGTGATCAAGGGCCAGGGGGCTTGAATGAGCAGTTCTTC.

The chain combines TRBV6-5 with TRBJ1-1, with D tentatively TRBD1 (5 bases). Trimming removed 5 bases from V and 11 bases from J, with 21 bases in between. The CDR3 is made up of 14 amino acids. Germline values: CDR1 MNHEY, CDR2 SVGAGI. The CDR3 here is CASSQRTGWEGAFF. CDR3 DNA: TGTGCCAGCAGTCAGAGGACGGGCTGGGAGGGGGCTTTCTTT.

This chain uses TRBV10-2 with TRBJ1-2; D is unclear. This CDR3 has 15 residues. Germline CDR1 and CDR2: WSHSY and SAAADI. Trimming removed 3 bases from V and 0 bases from J, with 11 bases in between. CDR3 sequence reads: CASSDDRRANYGYTF. CDR3 DNA: TGCGCCAGCAGTGATGACCGGCGAGCTAACTATGGCTACACCTTC.

In this sample, this clonotype turned up a few times. This rearrangement joins TRBV6-1 to TRBJ1-5; TRBD1 might be the D (6 bases). This CDR3 region has 15 residues. From germline, CDR1 is MNHNS and CDR2 SASEGT. With 5 bases removed from V and 0 bases from J, the gap between germline ends came to 11 bases. CDR3 region: CASSWTADSNQPQHF. CDR3 sequence (DNA): TGTGCCAGCAGTTGGACAGCCGATAGCAATCAGCCCCAGCATTTT.

Comments on this clonotype: Germline is not matched at one junction end, which may reflect a read error. This rearrangement joins TRBV7-9 to TRBJ1-2; 9 nucleotides agree with TRBD1. Germline CDR1 and CDR2: SEHNR and FQNEAQ (reference sequence). The CDR3 has 15 amino acids. CDR3 sequence: CASSLSAGQGYDYTF. In nucleotides, the CDR3 is TGTGCCAGCAGCTTAAGTGCGGGACAGGGCTATGACTACACCTTC.

A few counts support this clonotype. The chain's CDR3 is CAISLGHTGPLTYEQYF. CDR3 nucleotides: TGTGCCATCAGTTTGGGCCACACGGGTCCCCTGACCTACGAGCAGTACTTC. The V gene is TRBV10-3, the J gene TRBJ2-7, with D hard to call. V lost 5 bases, J lost 2 bases, and 22 bases lay in between. There are 17 residues in the CDR3. Germline CDR1 and CDR2: ENHRY and SYGVKD.

The chain joins TRBV5-1 to TRBJ2-7; possible D gene TRBD1, 5 bases. V was clipped by 4 bases and J by 3 bases, with 14 bases between them. Germline CDR1 reads SGHRS; CDR2 reads YFSETQ. This CDR3 is built from 14 residues. The CDR3, as DNA: TGCGCCAGCAGCCATGGGGCGGCTAACTACGAGCAGTACTTC. Protein sequence: CASSHGAANYEQYF.

This chain links TRBV19 with TRBJ1-1, with D unclear. With 6 bases removed from V and 6 bases from J, the gap between germline ends came to 14 bases. Germline CDR1 reads LNHDA; CDR2 reads SQIVND (reference sequence). The CDR3 loop spans 13 amino acids. The CDR3 reads CASSFNEVAEAFF. CDR3 nucleotides: TGTGCCAGTAGCTTTAATGAGGTGGCTGAAGCTTTCTTT.

This clonotype was recorded a few times. This chain uses TRBV29-1 with TRBJ2-1, with TRBD2 matching over 9 bases. The CDR3 has 15 amino acids. Per germline, CDR1 SQVTM and CDR2 ANQGSEA. The trim removed 3 bases at V and 9 bases at J, leaving 12 bases unmatched. DNA of the CDR3: TGCAGCGTTGAGGGGGGTGAGGCGGGAGGGCCTGAGCAGTTCTTC. This translates into CSVEGGEAGGPEQFF.

The chain combines TRBV5-6 with TRBJ1-2, with unresolved D. The CDR3 extends over 14 amino acids. Between the trimmed V and J ends, which lost 1 base and 8 bases, there was a span of 15 bases. Germline CDR1 is SGHDT and CDR2 is YYEEEE. CDR3 region: CASSLRRSLRGYTF. Here the CDR3 DNA reads TGTGCCAGCAGCTTGCGGCGGAGTTTGAGGGGCTACACCTTC.

The chain employs TRBV18 and TRBJ1-2, with 8 bases identical to TRBD1. Germline CDR1 is KGHSH and CDR2 is LQKENI. After removal of 3 bases from V and 6 bases from J, the junction contained 9 bases not matched to a gene. CDR3 length equals 15 residues. The CDR3 bases are TGTGCCAGCTCACCTCGAGGGGGACAGGTCGATGGCTACACCTTC. It specifies CASSPRGGQVDGYTF. The full variable domain, rest sourced from reference TRBV18 and TRBJ1-2, is NAGVMQNPRHLVRRRGQEARLRCSPMKGHSHVYWYRQLPEEGLKFMVYLQKENIIDESGMPKERFSAEFPKEGPSILRIQQVVRGDSAAYFCASSPRGGQVDGYTFGSGTRLTVV.

The rearrangement joins TRBV27 to TRBJ2-2; no definite D call. Germline values: CDR1 MNHEY, CDR2 SMNVEV (reference sequence). The CDR3 extends over 16 amino acids. Deletions cut 6 bases from V and 0 bases from J, with 14 bases between. The CDR3 DNA is TGTGCCAGCAGATACCTACGAGGCGCGAACACCGGGGAGCTGTTTTTT. It codes for CASRYLRGANTGELFF.

A few counts support this clonotype. Since a much larger clone is just one base distant, this may be a read error. V usage is TRBV29-1 and J usage is TRBJ1-2; no clear D gene. The CDR3 length is 12 residues. Germline CDR1 and CDR2: SQVTM and ANQGSEA. The chain's CDR3 is CSVEDPTYGCTF. Written as DNA, the CDR3 is TGCAGCGTTGAAGATCCCACCTATGGCTGCACCTTC.

The V gene is TRBV6-1, the J gene TRBJ2-1; 13 nucleotides align to TRBD2. The germline CDR1 and CDR2 sequences are MNHNS and SASEGT. Trimming cost V 6 bases and J 8 bases; bases outside gene matches: 10. The CDR3 runs 16 residues. The CDR3, as DNA: TGTGCCAGCAGGGGGACTAGCGGGATGGGCATCCATGAGCAGTTCTTC. Its protein product is CASRGTSGMGIHEQFF.

This clonotype is deemed large. V and J are TRBV29-1 and TRBJ1-2; no firm D call. V was pared by 0 bases and J by 4 bases, with 6 bases between. This CDR3 is built from 12 residues. Germline V gene sequence: CDR1 SQVTM, CDR2 ANQGSEA. CDR3 amino acids: CSVEDPTYGYTF. CDR3 nucleotides: TGCAGCGTTGAAGATCCCACCTATGGCTACACCTTC.

This clonotype came up a few times. The chain links TRBV6-1 to TRBJ2-6; 13 nucleotides line up with TRBD2. The germline V gene encodes CDR1 MNHNS and CDR2 SASEGT. The trim removed 2 bases at V and 3 bases at J, leaving 10 bases unmatched. The CDR3 is made up of 20 amino acids. CDR3 bases: TGTGCCAGCAGTGAATATCGAGGACTAGCGGGAGTATTTGGGGCCAACGTCCTGACTTTC. The encoded protein is CASSEYRGLAGVFGANVLTF.